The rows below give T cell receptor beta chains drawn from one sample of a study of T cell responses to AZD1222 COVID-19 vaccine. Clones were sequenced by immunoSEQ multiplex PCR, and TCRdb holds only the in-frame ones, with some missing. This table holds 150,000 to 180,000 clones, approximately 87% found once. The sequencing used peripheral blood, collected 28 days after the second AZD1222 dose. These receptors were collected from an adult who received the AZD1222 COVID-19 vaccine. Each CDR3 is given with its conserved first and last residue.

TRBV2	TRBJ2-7	CASIPETGNGQYF
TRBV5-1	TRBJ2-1	CASSQDGQAELSYNEQFF
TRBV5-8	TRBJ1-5	CASSRTAGSNQPQHF
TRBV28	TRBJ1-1	CASSAFGRREAFF
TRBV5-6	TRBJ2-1	CASSLGGQSSYNEQFF
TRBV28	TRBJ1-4	CASSSRDRGLYVEKLFF
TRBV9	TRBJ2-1	CASSVVERNEQFF
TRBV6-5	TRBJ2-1	CASSQQLAGYNEQFF
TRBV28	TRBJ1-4	CASKTGFNEKLFF
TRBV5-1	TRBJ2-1	CASSEGTSGTFNEQFF
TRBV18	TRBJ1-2	CASSPMEQNGYTF
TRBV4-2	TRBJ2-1	CASSQVTGVGNEQFF
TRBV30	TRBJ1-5	CAWGEGLNQPQHF
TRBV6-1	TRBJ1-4	CASSERGATREKLFF
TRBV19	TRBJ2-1	CASSMDSGSIDEQFF
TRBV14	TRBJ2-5	CASSQGGMRETQYF
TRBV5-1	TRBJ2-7	CASSPGGSGRDAYEQYF
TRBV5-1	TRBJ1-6	CASSLERGNSPLHF
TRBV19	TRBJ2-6	CASTPPGAGANVLTF
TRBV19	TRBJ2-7	CASSMAVRPYEQYF
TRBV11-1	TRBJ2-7	CASSLAGIHEQYF
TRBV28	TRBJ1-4	CASSNPTEIATNEKLFF
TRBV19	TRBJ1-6	CASSSAGARNSPLHF
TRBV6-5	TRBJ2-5	CASSYRDGETQYF
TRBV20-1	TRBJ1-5	CSASSPGSNQPQHF
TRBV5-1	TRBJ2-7	CASSLGPGLGGEQYF
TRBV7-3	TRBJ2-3	CASSRMGGPGTDTQYF
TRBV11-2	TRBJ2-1	CASSQDRDNEQFF
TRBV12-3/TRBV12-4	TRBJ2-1	CASSLQGYEQFF
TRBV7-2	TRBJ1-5	CASSLSGEQPQHF
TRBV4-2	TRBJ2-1	CASSQGAGGQSYNEQFF
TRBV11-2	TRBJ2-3	CASSSRTSGRGGAPDTQYF
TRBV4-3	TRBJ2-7	CASSQGNIAGGPGEQYF
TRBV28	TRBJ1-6	CASKTTGGFTSYNSPLHF
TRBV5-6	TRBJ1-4	CASSVPGQGEEKLFF
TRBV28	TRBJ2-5	CASSPAGTSGETQYF
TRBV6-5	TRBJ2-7	CASSRTSVPYEQYF
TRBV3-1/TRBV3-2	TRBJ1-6	CASSPRHLGNSPLHF
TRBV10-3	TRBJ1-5	CATSDRDYPLSNQPQHF
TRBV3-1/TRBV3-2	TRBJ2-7	CASSPLAGEAYEQYF
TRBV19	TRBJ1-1	CASTNGFTTEAFF